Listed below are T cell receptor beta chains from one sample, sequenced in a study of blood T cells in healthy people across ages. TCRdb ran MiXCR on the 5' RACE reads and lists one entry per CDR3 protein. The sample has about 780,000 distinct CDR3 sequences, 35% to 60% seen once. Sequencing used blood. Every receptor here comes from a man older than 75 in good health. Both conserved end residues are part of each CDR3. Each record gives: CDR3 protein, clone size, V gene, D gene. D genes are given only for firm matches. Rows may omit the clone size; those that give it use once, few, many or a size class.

CASSLTEGFGNTIYF,.,TRBV5-6,.
CASSLFGTSGSGETQYF,.,TRBV28,TRBD2
CASSKGLAYEQYF,many,TRBV10-2,.
CSARERARTGNEQYF,.,TRBV20-1,TRBD1
CASSFGQSLVTLHF,few,TRBV28,.
CASSSQGSSSYEQYF,.,TRBV7-2,.
CSAPFDRAETQYF,.,TRBV20-1,TRBD1
CSASSSVLAGRTDTQYF,many,TRBV20-1,TRBD2
CASSDPGTAYYNEQFF,.,TRBV9,.
CSAHSGALETQYF,.,TRBV20-1,.
CSASRPGHITYNEQYF,.,TRBV20-1,.
CASSSRTSGNNEQFF,many,TRBV7-2,TRBD2
CSARDRPSGASYEQYF,.,TRBV20-1,TRBD2
CASSLTGANYNSPLHF,.,TRBV5-1,.
CASKGAGRDTQYF,many,TRBV25-1,TRBD1
CASSKRRGNYPVYEQYF,once,TRBV6-1,.
CSATTSGRVWVEQFF,few,TRBV20-1,TRBD2
CASSLGQLSNEKLFF,.,TRBV7-2,TRBD1
CASSYHITQETQYF,once,TRBV6-5,.
CASRPLRDRGDYGYTF,.,TRBV28,TRBD1
CASSQTNLLPGTDTQYF,.,TRBV5-1,.
CASSQMDGDTQYF,few,TRBV3-1,.
CASSDPGRAYEQYF,many,TRBV25-1,.
CASSEKRGEQFF,.,TRBV2,TRBD2
CASLSEGIPNYGYTF,.,TRBV6-1,.
CASSSPKMGNEQFF,.,TRBV7-7,.
CASNLLGGQETQYF,.,TRBV11-2,.
CSASLEYF,.,TRBV20-1,.
CASSYLATSTDTQYF,.,TRBV7-8,.
CASSLGPGDNEQYF,few,TRBV7-2,.
CSAQSVSSKNIQYF,.,TRBV20-1,.
CASSGGQGVNEQFF,.,TRBV5-1,TRBD1
CASSSPGHRNSNQPQHF,.,TRBV6-4,.
CASSQGIAGLKYEQYF,few,TRBV4-2,TRBD2
CASSKVGTPPNEQFF,.,TRBV21-1,.
CASSLTGRAGGETQYF,.,TRBV7-2,TRBD2
CSANIGSTDTQYF,.,TRBV20-1,.